This T cell receptor beta chain is drawn from a study of blood T cell repertoires in COVID-19. Study overall: Samples taken during acute and convalescent COVID-19 were collected in the United States, Italy and Spain.

In the original analysis: Amplification with reference gene primers provided the estimates of nucleated cell counts. Profiled with immunoSEQ multiplex PCR; TCRdb holds only in-frame clones, not every one. D and trimming were read from the DNA, whereas the V and J calls and clone size are those reported in that table. The sample contains 25,000 to 35,000 clones, 90% to 95% of which appear only once. This CDR3 spans 15 amino acids. Germline assignment: CDR1 SGHAT and CDR2 FQNNGV. V lost 0 bases and J lost 8; bases outside the gene matches: 7. This rearrangement joins TRBV11-2 to TRBJ2-1, with 7 bases matching TRBD2. This sequence was found in a man aged 45 to 65 with active COVID-19. The specimen was peripheral blood. The CDR3 loop reads CASSLEGPTSDEQFF. CDR3 in DNA: TGTGCCAGCAGCTTAGAGGGGCCAACTAGCGATGAGCAGTTCTTC.